One and the same sample provided the 22 T cell receptor beta chains below, sequenced in a study of CD8 T cells in cerebrospinal fluid in Alzheimer's disease. Each CDR3 protein gets one entry in TCRdb, which reprocessed the 10x single-cell sequencing reads and gives no DNA. The specimen's table records more than 1,500 distinct CDR3 sequences. The sample taken for sequencing was cerebrospinal fluid. These receptor sequences come from a human donor in good health.

This chain links TRBV27 with TRBJ2-7; the D call from TCRdb, TRBD1, cannot be confirmed without DNA. CDR3 length: 13 residues. Germline CDR1 and CDR2: MNHEY and SMNVEV (reference sequence). This chain's CDR3 is CASRPTRGDEQYF.

This clonotype is deemed large by its frequency. The rearrangement uses TRBV27 and TRBJ2-5; the D call from TCRdb, TRBD2, cannot be confirmed without DNA. This CDR3 has 15 residues. Looked up from germline, CDR1 is MNHEY and CDR2 is SMNVEV (reference sequence). The chain's CDR3 is CASRRTSGGQETQYF.

Its frequency marks this clonotype as medium-sized. V and J are TRBV28 and TRBJ1-5. The CDR3 runs to 15 residues. Per the germline V gene, CDR1 is MDHEN and CDR2 is SYDVKM. The CDR3 spells CASSLWEGNNQPQHF.

This clonotype is identified as medium-sized from frequency. V gene TRBV7-2 combines with J gene TRBJ1-2; TCRdb gives TRBD1 as the D gene, but with no DNA this cannot be confirmed. CDR3 size: 15 residues. Germline V lookup: CDR1 SGHTA, CDR2 FQGNSA. CDR3 in amino acids: CASSYPGQGGYGYTF.

This clonotype shows up as medium-sized (0.01 to 0.1%) by frequency. The V gene is TRBV4-2, the J gene TRBJ1-2; no DNA is available, so the TRBD1 call from TCRdb remains unchecked. The CDR3 spans 15 residues. The V gene's germline CDR1 is LGHNA and CDR2 YNFKEQ. The CDR3 protein is CASSQESGVIYGYTF.

Its frequency marks this clonotype as medium-sized. This chain joins TRBV3-1 and TRBJ2-2; as DNA is missing, the TRBD2 call by TCRdb cannot be tested. The CDR3 loop spans 16 amino acids. CDR1 and CDR2 (germline): LGHDT, YNNKEL (reference sequence). This CDR3 is CASSQGVAANTGELFF.

By frequency, this clonotype registers large. The chain combines TRBV4-3 with TRBJ2-2; no DNA is available, so the TRBD2 call from TCRdb remains unchecked. The germline V gene encodes CDR1 LGHNA and CDR2 YSLEER. This CDR3 has 17 residues. The CDR3 here is CASSSRTSGENTGELFF.

Considering frequency, this clonotype is medium-sized (0.01 to 0.1%). The gene calls are TRBV5-6 and TRBJ2-7; TCRdb names TRBD1, which stays unverified in the absence of DNA. The CDR3 runs 15 residues. Germline V CDR1 and CDR2: SGHDT, YYEEEE. Here the CDR3 reads CASSGGPGAPYEQYF.

V is TRBV5-6 and J is TRBJ2-3. Looked up from germline, CDR1 is SGHDT and CDR2 is YYEEEE. The CDR3 loop spans 14 amino acids. The CDR3 is CASSFMASTDTQYF. Complete variable domain (other parts from reference TRBV5-6 and TRBJ2-3): DAGVTQSPTHLIKTRGQQVTLRCSPKSGHDTVSWYQQALGQGPQFIFQYYEEEERQRGNFPDRFSGHQFPNYSSELNVNALLLGDSALYLCASSFMASTDTQYFGPGTRLTVL.

This clonotype is medium-sized by frequency. The chain carries TRBV6-5 and TRBJ2-7. This CDR3 is built from 13 residues. Germline CDR1 and CDR2: MNHEY and SVGAGI. CDR3 sequence: CASSTSATYEQYF.

This clonotype is medium-sized by frequency. The CDR3 here is CASSLRGGSFYGYTF. The V call is TRBV27, the J call TRBJ1-2; the TCRdb call, TRBD1, lacks DNA for checking. Per germline, CDR1 MNHEY and CDR2 SMNVEV (reference sequence). This CDR3 spans 15 amino acids.

The chain has TRBV20-1 and TRBJ1-2; the TRBD1 assignment by TCRdb is unverifiable without DNA. Germline CDR1 reads DFQATT; CDR2 reads SNEGSKA (reference sequence). The CDR3 extends over 20 amino acids. CDR3 in amino acids: CSARDRRGLRDTGSNYGYTF.

By frequency, this clonotype registers medium-sized. The chain joins TRBV18 to TRBJ1-2. The CDR3 sequence is 16 residues long. Germline V gene lookup returns CDR1 KGHSH and CDR2 LQKENI. The chain's CDR3 is CASSLGLTYLDYGYTF.

By frequency, this clonotype registers medium-sized. The chain carries TRBV19 and TRBJ2-2; as DNA is missing, the TRBD2 call by TCRdb cannot be tested. This CDR3 region has 16 residues. The V gene's germline CDR1 is LNHDA and CDR2 SQIVND (reference sequence). The CDR3 here is CASSMQASVNTGELFF.

The rearrangement joins TRBV19 to TRBJ1-2; lacking DNA, the TRBD1 call made by TCRdb goes unchecked. This CDR3 spans 15 amino acids. Per the germline V gene, CDR1 is LNHDA and CDR2 is SQIVND (reference sequence). The CDR3 is CASSPRDRINDGYTF.

By frequency, this clonotype is medium-sized. The chain uses TRBV4-3 and TRBJ2-7; the D gene TCRdb calls, TRBD1, cannot be checked with no DNA. The CDR3 has 14 amino acids. The germline V gene has CDR1 LGHNA and CDR2 YSLEER. The chain's CDR3 is CASSRGSTASEQYF.

Considering frequency, this clonotype is medium-sized. The V and J genes are TRBV9 and TRBJ2-1. The CDR3 is 13 residues long. Germline lookup yields CDR1 SGDLS and CDR2 YYNGEE. This CDR3 reads CASSAGLYNEQFF.

This clonotype counts as medium-sized by frequency. V usage is TRBV7-2 and J usage is TRBJ2-2; TCRdb lists TRBD1, though no DNA is available to test this call. CDR3 length: 17 amino acids. The germline CDR1 and CDR2 sequences are SGHTA and FQGNSA. CDR3 sequence reads: CASSLEGQGGDTGELFF.

This clonotype is labeled medium-sized based on frequency. V is TRBV4-3 and J is TRBJ2-1; TCRdb calls TRBD1, which cannot be checked without DNA. This CDR3 comprises 17 residues. The germline V gene has CDR1 LGHNA and CDR2 YSLEER. The CDR3: CASSPSLWTSTYNEQFF.

The chain recombines TRBV6-5 with TRBJ1-6; TCRdb returns TRBD1, unconfirmable since there is no DNA. The CDR3 loop spans 16 amino acids. Per germline, CDR1 MNHEY and CDR2 SVGAGI. The CDR3 sequence is CASSSGGGMGDSPLHF.

Its frequency marks this clonotype as medium-sized (0.01 to 0.1%). The chain joins TRBV7-2 to TRBJ2-7. The CDR3 runs 11 residues. In germline, CDR1 is SGHTA, CDR2 FQGNSA. The chain's CDR3 is CASSPRGEQYF.

By frequency, this clonotype registers medium-sized (0.01 to 0.1%). This chain connects TRBV5-6 to TRBJ1-6; TCRdb's D gene call, TRBD1, goes unchecked for lack of DNA. The CDR3 is 16 amino acids. In germline, CDR1 is SGHDT, CDR2 YYEEEE. This CDR3 reads CASSLRAGVINSPLHF.